This T cell receptor beta chain was observed in a study of blood T cell repertoires in COVID-19. About the study: Material from acute and convalescent COVID-19 was sourced from the United States, Italy and Spain.

In the study's own analysis: Estimation of nucleated cell counts relied on the amplification of reference gene primers. Clones were read by immunoSEQ multiplex PCR, and TCRdb kept only the in-frame ones, dropping some. That table is the source of V, J and clone size, and D and trimming were worked out from the DNA. This sample carries roughly 200,000 clones, 75% to 90% of them seen once, and the ten largest clones take 5.5% to 7.5%. In germline, CDR1 is LNHNV, CDR2 YYDKDF (reference sequence). V was pared by 8 bases and J by 6 bases, with 8 bases of the junction left unmatched. The CDR3 is 13 residues long.

V usage is TRBV15 and J usage is TRBJ2-7; 9 nucleotides line up with TRBD1. Material: peripheral blood. This TCR was recovered from a middle-aged man with acute or convalescent COVID-19. CDR3 sequence: CATGRDRDSEQYF. The CDR3 bases are TGTGCCACCGGCCGGGACAGGGATTCCGAGCAGTACTTC. The variable domain in full, completed from reference TRBV15 and TRBJ2-7, reads DAMVIQNPRYQVTQFGKPVTLSCSQTLNHNVMYWYQQKSSQAPKLLFHYYDKDFNNEADTPDNFQSRRPNTSFCFLDIRSPGLGDTAMYLCATGRDRDSEQYFGPGTRLTVT.